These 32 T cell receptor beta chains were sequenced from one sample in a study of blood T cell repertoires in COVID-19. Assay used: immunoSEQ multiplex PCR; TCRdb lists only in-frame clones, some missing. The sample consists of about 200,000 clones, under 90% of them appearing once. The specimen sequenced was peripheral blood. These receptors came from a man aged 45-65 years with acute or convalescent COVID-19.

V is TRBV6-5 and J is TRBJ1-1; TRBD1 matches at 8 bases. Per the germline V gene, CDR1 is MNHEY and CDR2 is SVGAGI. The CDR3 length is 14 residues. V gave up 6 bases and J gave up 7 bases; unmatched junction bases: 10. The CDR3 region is CASSPGQAGFEAFF. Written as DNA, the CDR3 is TGTGCCAGCAGCCCGGGACAGGCGGGATTTGAAGCTTTCTTT.

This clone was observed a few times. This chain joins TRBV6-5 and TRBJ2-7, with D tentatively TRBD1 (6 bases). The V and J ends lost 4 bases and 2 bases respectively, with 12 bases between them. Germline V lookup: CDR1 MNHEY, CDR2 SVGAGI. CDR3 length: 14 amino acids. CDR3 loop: CASSSSNRAYEQYF. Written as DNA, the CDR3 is TGTGCCAGCAGTTCCTCAAACAGGGCCTACGAGCAGTACTTC.

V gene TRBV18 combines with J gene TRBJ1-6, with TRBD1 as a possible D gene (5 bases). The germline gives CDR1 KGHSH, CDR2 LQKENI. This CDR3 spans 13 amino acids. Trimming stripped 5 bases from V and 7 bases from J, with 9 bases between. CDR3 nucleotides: TGTGCCAGCTCATCGACAGAGAATTCACCCCTCCACTTT. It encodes CASSSTENSPLHF.

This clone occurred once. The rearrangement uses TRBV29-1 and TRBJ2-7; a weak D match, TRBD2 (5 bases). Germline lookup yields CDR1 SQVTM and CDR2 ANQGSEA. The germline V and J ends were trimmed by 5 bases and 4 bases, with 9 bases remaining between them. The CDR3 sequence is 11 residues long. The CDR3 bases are TGCAGCGTTTCAGTAGCGTACGAGCAGTACTTC. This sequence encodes CSVSVAYEQYF.

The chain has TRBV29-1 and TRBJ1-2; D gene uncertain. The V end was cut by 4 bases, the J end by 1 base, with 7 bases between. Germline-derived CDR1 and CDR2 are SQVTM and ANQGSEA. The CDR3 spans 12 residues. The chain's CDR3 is CSVGELNYGYTF. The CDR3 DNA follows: TGCAGCGTTGGGGAGCTTAACTATGGCTACACCTTC.

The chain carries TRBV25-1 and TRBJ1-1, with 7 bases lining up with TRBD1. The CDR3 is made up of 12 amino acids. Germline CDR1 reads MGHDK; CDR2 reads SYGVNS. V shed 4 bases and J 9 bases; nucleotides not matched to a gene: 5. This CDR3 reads CASSVPGQQAFF. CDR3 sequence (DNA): TGTGCCAGCAGTGTCCCGGGACAGCAAGCTTTCTTT.

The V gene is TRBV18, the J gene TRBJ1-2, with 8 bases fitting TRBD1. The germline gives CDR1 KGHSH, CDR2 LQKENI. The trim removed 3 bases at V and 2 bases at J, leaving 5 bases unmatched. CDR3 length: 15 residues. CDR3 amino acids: CASSPLGDRNYGYTF. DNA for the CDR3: TGTGCCAGCTCACCCCTGGGGGACAGGAACTATGGCTACACCTTC.

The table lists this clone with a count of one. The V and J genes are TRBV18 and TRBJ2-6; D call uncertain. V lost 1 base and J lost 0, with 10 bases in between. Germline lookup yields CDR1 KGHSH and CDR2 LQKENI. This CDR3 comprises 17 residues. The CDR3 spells CASSPQFGSSGANVLTF. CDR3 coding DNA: TGTGCCAGCTCACCACAGTTCGGGTCCTCTGGGGCCAACGTCCTGACTTTC. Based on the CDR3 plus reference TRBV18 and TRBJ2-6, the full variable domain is NAGVMQNPRHLVRRRGQEARLRCSPMKGHSHVYWYRQLPEEGLKFMVYLQKENIIDESGMPKERFSAEFPKEGPSILRIQQVVRGDSAAYFCASSPQFGSSGANVLTFGAGSRLTVL.

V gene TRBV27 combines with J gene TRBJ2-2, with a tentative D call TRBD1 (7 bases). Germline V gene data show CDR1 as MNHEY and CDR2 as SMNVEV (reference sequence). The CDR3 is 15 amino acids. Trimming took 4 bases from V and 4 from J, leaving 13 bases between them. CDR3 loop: CASSSYRGGTGELFF. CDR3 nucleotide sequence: TGTGCCAGCAGTTCGTACAGGGGAGGCACCGGGGAGCTGTTTTTT.

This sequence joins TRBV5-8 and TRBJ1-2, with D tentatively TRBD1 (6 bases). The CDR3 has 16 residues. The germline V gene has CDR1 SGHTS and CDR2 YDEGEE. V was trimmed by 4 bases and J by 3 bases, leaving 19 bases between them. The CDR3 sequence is CASSPDSWLGDYGYTF. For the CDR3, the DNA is TGTGCCAGCAGCCCGGACAGTTGGCTAGGAGACTATGGCTACACCTTC.

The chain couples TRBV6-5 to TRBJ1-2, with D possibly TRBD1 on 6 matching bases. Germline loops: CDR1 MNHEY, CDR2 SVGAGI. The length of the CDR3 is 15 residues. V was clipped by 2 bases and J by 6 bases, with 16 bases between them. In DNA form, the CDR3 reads TGTGCCAGCAGTTACCGGGGTCTAACAGGGAATGGCTACACCTTC. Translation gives CASSYRGLTGNGYTF.

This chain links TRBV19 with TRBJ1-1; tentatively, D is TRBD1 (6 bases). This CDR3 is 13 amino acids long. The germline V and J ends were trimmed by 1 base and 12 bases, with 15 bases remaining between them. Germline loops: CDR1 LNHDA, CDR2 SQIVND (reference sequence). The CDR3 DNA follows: TGTGCCAGTAGTATAGGGCAGGGGAGTTTGTCTTTCTTT. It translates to CASSIGQGSLSFF.

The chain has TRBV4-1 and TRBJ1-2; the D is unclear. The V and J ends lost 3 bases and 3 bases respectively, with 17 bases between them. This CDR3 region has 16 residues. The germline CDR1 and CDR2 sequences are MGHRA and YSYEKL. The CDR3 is CASSHQLGRNHYGYTF. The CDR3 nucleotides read TGCGCCAGCAGCCACCAACTAGGGCGAAACCACTATGGCTACACCTTC.

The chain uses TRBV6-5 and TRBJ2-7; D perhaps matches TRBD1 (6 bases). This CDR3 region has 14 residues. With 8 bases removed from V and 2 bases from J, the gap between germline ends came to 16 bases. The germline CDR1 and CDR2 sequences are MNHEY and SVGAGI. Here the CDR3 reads CASGWNGQPYEQYF. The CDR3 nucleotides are TGTGCCAGCGGCTGGAATGGACAGCCCTACGAGCAGTACTTC.

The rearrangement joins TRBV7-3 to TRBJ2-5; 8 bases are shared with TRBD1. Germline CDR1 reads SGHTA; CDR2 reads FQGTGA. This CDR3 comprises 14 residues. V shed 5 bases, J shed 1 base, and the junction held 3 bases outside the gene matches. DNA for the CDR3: TGTGCCAGCAGCCCCGGGACAGGCCAAGAGACCCAGTACTTC. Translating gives CASSPGTGQETQYF.

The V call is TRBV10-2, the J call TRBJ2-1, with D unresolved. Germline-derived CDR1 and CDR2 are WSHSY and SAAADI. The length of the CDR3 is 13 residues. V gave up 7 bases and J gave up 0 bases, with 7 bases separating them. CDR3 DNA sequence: TGCGCCAGCATAGGCGGCTCCTACAATGAGCAGTTCTTC. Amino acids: CASIGGSYNEQFF.

The CDR3 loop is CASSLAQTASSNQPQHF. The CDR3 DNA reads TGTGCCAGCAGCTTGGCCCAGACAGCTTCTAGCAATCAGCCCCAGCATTTT. The genes are TRBV5-8 and TRBJ1-5; possible D gene TRBD1, 5 bases. Between the trimmed V and J ends, which lost 0 bases and 0 bases, there was a span of 13 bases. The CDR3 is 17 amino acids. Germline CDR1 SGHTS, CDR2 YDEGEE.

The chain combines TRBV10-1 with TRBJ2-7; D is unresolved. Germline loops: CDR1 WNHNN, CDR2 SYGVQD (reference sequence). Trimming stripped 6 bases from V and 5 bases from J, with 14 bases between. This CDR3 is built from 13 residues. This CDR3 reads CASSTPEANEQYF. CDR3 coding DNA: TGCGCCAGCAGCACCCCTGAGGCAAACGAGCAGTACTTC.

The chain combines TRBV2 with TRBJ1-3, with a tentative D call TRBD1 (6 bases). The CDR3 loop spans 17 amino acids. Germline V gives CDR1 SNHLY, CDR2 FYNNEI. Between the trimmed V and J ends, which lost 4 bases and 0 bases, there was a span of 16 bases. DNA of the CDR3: TGTGCCAGCAGTGTCTTATACAGCAGGGGCTCTGGAAACACCATATATTTT. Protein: CASSVLYSRGSGNTIYF.

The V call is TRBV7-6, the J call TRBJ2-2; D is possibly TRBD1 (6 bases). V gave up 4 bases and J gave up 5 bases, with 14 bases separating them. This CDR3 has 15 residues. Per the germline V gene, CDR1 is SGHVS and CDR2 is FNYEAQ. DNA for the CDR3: TGTGCCAGCAGCTACATACAGGGAAGAACCGGGGAGCTGTTTTTT. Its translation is CASSYIQGRTGELFF.

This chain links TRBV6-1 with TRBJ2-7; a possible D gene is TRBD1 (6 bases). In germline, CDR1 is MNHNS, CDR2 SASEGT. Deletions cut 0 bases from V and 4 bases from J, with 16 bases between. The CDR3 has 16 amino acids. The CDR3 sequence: CASSEAPTGPAYEQYF. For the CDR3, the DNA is TGTGCCAGCAGTGAAGCGCCAACAGGGCCCGCTTACGAGCAGTACTTC.

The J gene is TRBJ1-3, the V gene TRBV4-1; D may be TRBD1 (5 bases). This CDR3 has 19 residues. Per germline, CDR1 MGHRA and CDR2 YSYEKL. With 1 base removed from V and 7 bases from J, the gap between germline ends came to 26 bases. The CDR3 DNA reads TGCGCCAGCAGCCAAGGGCCGGGGGTAGTAACACCCGGCGTGAACACCATATATTTT. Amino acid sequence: CASSQGPGVVTPGVNTIYF.

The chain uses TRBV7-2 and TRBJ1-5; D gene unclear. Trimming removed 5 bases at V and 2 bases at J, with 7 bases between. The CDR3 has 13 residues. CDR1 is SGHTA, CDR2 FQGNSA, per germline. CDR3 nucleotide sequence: TGTGCCAGCAGCCCACGGGGCAATCAGCCCCAGCATTTT. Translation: CASSPRGNQPQHF.

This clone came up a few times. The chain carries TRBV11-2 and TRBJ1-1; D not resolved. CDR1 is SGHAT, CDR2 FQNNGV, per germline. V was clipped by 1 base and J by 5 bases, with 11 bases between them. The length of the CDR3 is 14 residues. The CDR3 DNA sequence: TGTGCCAGCAGCTTAGGAACCCCGCGGACTGAAGCTTTCTTT. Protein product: CASSLGTPRTEAFF.

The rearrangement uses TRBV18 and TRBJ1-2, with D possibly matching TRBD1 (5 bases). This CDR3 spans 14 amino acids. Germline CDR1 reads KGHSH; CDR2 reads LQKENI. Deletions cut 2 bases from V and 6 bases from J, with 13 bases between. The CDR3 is CASSPAQGLHGYTF. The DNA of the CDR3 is TGTGCCAGCTCACCAGCCCAGGGTCTTCATGGCTACACCTTC.

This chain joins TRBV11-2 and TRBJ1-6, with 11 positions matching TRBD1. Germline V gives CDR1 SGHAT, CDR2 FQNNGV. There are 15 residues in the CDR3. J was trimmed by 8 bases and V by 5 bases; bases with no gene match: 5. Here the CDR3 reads CASSRKGQGDSPLHF. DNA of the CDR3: TGTGCCAGCAGCCGCAAGGGACAGGGGGATTCACCCCTCCACTTT.

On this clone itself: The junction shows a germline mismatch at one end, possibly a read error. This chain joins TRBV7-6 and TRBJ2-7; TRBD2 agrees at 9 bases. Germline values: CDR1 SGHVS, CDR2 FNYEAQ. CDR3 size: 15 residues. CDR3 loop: CASSLAGRDAGEQYF. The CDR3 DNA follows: TGTGCCAGCAGCCTAGCGGGGAGGGATGCAGGCGAGCAGTACTTC.

CDR3 protein: CASSFGDRGLETQYF. CDR3 nucleotides: TGTGCCAGCAGCTTTGGGGACAGGGGGCTGGAGACCCAGTACTTC. This rearrangement joins TRBV7-6 to TRBJ2-5; 12 bases agree with TRBD1. CDR1 is SGHVS, CDR2 FNYEAQ, per germline. With V trimmed by 3 bases and J by 5 bases, 4 bases remained unmatched. The CDR3 spans 15 residues. The whole variable domain, filled in from reference TRBV7-6 and TRBJ2-5, reads GAGVSQSPRYKVTKRGQDVALRCDPISGHVSLYWYRQALGQGPEFLTYFNYEAQQDKSGLPNDRFSAERPEGSISTLTIQRTEQRDSAMYRCASSFGDRGLETQYFGPGTRLLVL.

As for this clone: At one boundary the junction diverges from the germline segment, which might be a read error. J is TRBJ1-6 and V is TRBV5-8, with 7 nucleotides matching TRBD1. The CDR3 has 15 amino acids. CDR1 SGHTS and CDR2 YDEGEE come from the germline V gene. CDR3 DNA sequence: TGTGCCAGCAGCCTCTCGACAGGGTATAGTTCACCCCTCCACTTT. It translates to CASSLSTGYSSPLHF. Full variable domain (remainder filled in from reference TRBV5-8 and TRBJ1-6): EAGVTQSPTHLIKTRGQQATLRCSPISGHTSVYWYQQALGLGLQFLLWYDEGEERNRGNFPPRFSGRQFPNYSSELNVNALELEDSALYLCASSLSTGYSSPLHFGNGTRLTVT.

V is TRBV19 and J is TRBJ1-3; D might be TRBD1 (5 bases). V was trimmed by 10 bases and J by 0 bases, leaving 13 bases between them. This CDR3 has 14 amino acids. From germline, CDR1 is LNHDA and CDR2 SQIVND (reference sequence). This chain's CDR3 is CATARQYSGNTIYF. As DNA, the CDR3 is TGTGCCACCGCAAGACAGTACTCTGGAAACACCATATATTTT.

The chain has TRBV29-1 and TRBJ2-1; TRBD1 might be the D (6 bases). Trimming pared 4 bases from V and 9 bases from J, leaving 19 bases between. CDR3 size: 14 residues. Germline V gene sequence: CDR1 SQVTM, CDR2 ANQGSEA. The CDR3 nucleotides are TGCAGCGTTGTAGGACAGAACGAGTTTGGTGAGCAGTTCTTC. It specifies CSVVGQNEFGEQFF.

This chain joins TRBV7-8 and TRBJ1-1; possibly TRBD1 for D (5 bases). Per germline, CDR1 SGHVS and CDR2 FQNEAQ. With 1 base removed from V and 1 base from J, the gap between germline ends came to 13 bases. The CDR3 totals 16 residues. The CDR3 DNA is TGTGCCAGCAGCTTAGGGGACTGGCCATGGAACACTGAAGCTTTCTTT. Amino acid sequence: CASSLGDWPWNTEAFF. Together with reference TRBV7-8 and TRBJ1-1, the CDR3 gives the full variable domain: GAGVSQSPRYKVAKRGQDVALRCDPISGHVSLFWYQQALGQGPEFLTYFQNEAQLDKSGLPSDRFFAERPEGSVSTLKIQRTQQEDSAVYLCASSLGDWPWNTEAFFGQGTRLTVV.